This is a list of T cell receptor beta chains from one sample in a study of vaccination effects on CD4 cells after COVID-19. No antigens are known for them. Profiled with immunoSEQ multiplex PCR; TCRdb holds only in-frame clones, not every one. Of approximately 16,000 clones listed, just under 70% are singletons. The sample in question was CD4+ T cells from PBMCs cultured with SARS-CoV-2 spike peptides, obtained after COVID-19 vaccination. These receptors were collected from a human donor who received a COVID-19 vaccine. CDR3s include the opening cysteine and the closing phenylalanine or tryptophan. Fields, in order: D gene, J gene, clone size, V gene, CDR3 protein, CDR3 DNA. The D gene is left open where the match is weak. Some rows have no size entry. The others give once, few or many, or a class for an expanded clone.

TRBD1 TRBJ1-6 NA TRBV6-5 CASGTGWNSPLHF TGTGCCAGCGGGACAGGATGGAATTCACCCCTCCACTTT
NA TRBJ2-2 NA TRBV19 CASSIVDRPTGELFF TGTGCCAGTAGTATAGTAGATAGGCCAACCGGGGAGCTGTTTTTT
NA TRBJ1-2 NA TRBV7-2 CASSPNRGYGYTF TGTGCCAGCAGCCCAAACCGGGGGTATGGCTACACCTTC
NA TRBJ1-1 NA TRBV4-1 CASSRLGGMKSEAFF TGCGCCAGCTCCCGGTTGGGGGGCATGAAGTCTGAAGCTTTCTTT
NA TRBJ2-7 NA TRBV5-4 CASSPPGVSGEQYF TGTGCCAGCAGCCCGCCGGGTGTAAGCGGCGAGCAGTACTTC
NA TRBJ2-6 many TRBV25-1 CASTGGRGDLTF TGTGCCAGCACGGGGGGCCGGGGAGACCTGACTTTC
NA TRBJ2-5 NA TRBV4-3 CASSHRLGPQETQYF TGCGCCAGCAGCCACCGTTTAGGTCCCCAAGAGACCCAGTACTTC
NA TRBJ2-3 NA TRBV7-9 CASSPEKGTQYF TGTGCCAGCAGCCCAGAAAAGGGTACGCAGTATTTT
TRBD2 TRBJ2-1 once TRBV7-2 CASSPVSGGVYEQFF TGTGCCAGCAGCCCCGTTAGCGGGGGGGTATATGAGCAGTTCTTC
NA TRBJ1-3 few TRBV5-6 CASSWSSGNTIYF TGTGCCAGCAGCTGGAGTTCTGGAAACACCATATATTTT
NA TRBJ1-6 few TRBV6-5 CASRPRADNSPLHF TGTGCCAGCCGGCCGAGGGCCGATAATTCACCCCTCCACTTT
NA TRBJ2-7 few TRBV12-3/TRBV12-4 CASSLNRWREQYF TGTGCCAGCAGTTTAAACAGGTGGAGGGAGCAGTACTTC
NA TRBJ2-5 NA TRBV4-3 CASSQGRWETQYF TGCGCCAGCAGCCAAGGCCGCTGGGAGACCCAGTACTTC
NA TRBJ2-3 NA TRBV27 CASQPSSTDTQYF TGTGCCAGCCAACCCTCTAGCACAGATACGCAGTATTTT